Shown below are 9 T cell receptor beta chains from a single sample sequenced in a study of metastatic and nonmetastatic thyroid tumors. TCRdb re-clonotyped the PCR reads through MiXCR. The profile shows some 41,000 clones, 28% of them singletons. No treatment of any kind had been given to any patient before thyroid surgery. Sequencing was carried out using blood. The receptors were gathered from a male donor with papillary thyroid cancer or a benign thyroid nodule (not recorded which). Some clones in this sample may be carry-over from other donors' samples.

This clone came up a few times. CDR3: CASSYWLEGGDGELFF. CDR3 in DNA: TGTGCCAGCAGTTACTGGCTAGAGGGAGGGGACGGGGAGCTGTTTTTT. This chain links TRBV6-4 with TRBJ2-2; 7 nucleotides line up with TRBD2. The junction had 13 bases not matched to a gene; V was cut back by 5 bases and J by 7 bases. CDR1 is MRHNA, CDR2 SNTAGT, per germline. The CDR3 runs 16 residues.

This clone was counted a few times. The CDR3 end shows no conserved phenylalanine or tryptophan, and so a read error is likely. No DNA is shown, since the ends of the CDR3 on it are uncertain; the CDR3 is the one TCRdb lists. This chain uses TRBV27 with TRBJ1-1; the table's D call TRBD1 went unverified against the DNA. Both ends counted, the CDR3 spans 17 residues. Germline loops: CDR1 MNHEY, CDR2 SMNVEV (reference sequence). CDR3 loop: CASSTQRDRGYVAEALS.

This clone was detected a few times. This chain uses TRBV25-1 with TRBJ2-1; D unresolved. The V gene's germline CDR1 is MGHDK and CDR2 SYGVNS. V was shortened by 0 bases and J by 9 bases, with 12 bases between the two germline ends. The CDR3 covers 14 residues. CDR3 coding DNA: TGTGCCAGCAGTGAATACGTTGGTCTAGGTGAGCAGTTCTTC. Protein product: CASSEYVGLGEQFF.

This clone was observed at least ten times. The chain links TRBV20-1 to TRBJ2-1; TRBD1 or TRBD2 may be the D gene (5 bases each). V lost 1 base and J 7 bases, leaving 20 bases between the germline ends. The CDR3 runs to 16 residues. Germline assignment: CDR1 DFQATT and CDR2 SNEGSKA (reference sequence). The chain's CDR3 is CSARAWGSEARNEQFF. The CDR3 bases are TGCAGTGCTAGAGCTTGGGGGTCTGAGGCCCGGAATGAGCAGTTCTTC.

This clone was seen only a few times. J is TRBJ2-7 and V is TRBV2, with D possibly being TRBD1 or TRBD2 (6 bases each). Looked up from germline, CDR1 is SNHLY and CDR2 is FYNNEI. Trimming removed 6 bases from V and 7 bases from J, with 22 bases in between. This CDR3 contains 15 residues. The CDR3 DNA is TGTGCCAGCAGCCCCGGTCCCGGGGGCCTAGTGGAGCAGTACTTC. This gives the protein CASSPGPGGLVEQYF. Combining the CDR3 with reference TRBV2 and TRBJ2-7 gives the whole variable domain EPEVTQTPSHQVTQMGQEVILRCVPISNHLYFYWYRQILGQKVEFLVSFYNNEISEKSEIFDDQFSVERPDGSNFTLKIRSTKLEDSAMYFCASSPGPGGLVEQYFGPGTRLTVT.

The genes are TRBV19 and TRBJ1-5; D gene uncertain. Germline CDR1 and CDR2: LNHDA and SQIVND (reference sequence). This CDR3 is built from 13 residues. Trimming shortened V by 5 bases and J by 5 bases, and 10 bases separated the two germline ends. CDR3 region: CASSVRMDQPQHF. CDR3 nucleotides: TGTGCCAGTAGTGTTCGTATGGATCAGCCCCAGCATTTT.

The chain carries TRBV27 and TRBJ2-6; 8 bases are shared with TRBD1. V lost 3 bases to trimming and J lost 8 bases; unmatched junction nucleotides: 12. The germline gives CDR1 MNHEY, CDR2 SMNVEV (reference sequence). The CDR3 has 17 residues. CDR3 coding DNA: TGTGCCAGCAGTTTCCGGACAGGGTCCCCTGGTTCCAACGTCCTGACTTTC. It yields the protein CASSFRTGSPGSNVLTF.

This clone was counted ten times or more. Other DNA sequences of this sample code for an identical CDR3. The gene calls are TRBV7-9 and TRBJ2-3; D is undetermined. The CDR3 spans 13 residues. Trimming took off 4 bases at V and 5 bases at J, with 10 bases between the two ends. Looked up from germline, CDR1 is SEHNR and CDR2 is FQNEAQ (reference sequence). This CDR3 is CASSSGTGDTQYF. CDR3 bases: TGTGCCAGCAGCTCCGGTACGGGAGATACGCAGTATTTT.

The table lists this clone with many counts. The gene calls are TRBV20-1 and TRBJ2-7; 10 nucleotides line up with TRBD2. CDR1 DFQATT and CDR2 SNEGSKA come from the germline V gene (reference sequence). CDR3 length: 14 residues. The V and J ends lost 3 bases and 5 bases, in that order; junction bases with no gene match: 7. DNA for the CDR3: TGCAGTGCTAGGAAGCTAGCGGGGGCAGACGAGCAGTACTTC. Translation gives CSARKLAGADEQYF.